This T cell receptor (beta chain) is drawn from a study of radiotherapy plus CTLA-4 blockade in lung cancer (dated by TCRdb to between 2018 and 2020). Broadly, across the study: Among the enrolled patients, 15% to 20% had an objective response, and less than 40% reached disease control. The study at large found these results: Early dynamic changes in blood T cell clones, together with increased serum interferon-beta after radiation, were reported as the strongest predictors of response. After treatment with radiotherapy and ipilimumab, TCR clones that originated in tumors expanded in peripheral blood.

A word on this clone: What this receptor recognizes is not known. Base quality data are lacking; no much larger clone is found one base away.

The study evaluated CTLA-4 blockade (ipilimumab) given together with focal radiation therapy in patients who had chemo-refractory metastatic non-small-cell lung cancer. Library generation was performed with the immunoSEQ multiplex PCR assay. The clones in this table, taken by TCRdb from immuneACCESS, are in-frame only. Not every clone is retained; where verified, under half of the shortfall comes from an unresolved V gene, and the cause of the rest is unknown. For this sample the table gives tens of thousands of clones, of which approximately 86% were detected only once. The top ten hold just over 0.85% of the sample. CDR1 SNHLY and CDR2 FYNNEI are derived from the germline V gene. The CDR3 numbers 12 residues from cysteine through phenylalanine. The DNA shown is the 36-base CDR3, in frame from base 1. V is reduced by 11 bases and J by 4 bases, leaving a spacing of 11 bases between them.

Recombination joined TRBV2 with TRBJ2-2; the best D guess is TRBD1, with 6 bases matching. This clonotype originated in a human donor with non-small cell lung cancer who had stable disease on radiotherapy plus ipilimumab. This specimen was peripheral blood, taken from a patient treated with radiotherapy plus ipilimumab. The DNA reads TGTGCCCCAGGGGAGTTCACCGGGGAGCTGTTTTTT. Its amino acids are CAPGEFTGELFF. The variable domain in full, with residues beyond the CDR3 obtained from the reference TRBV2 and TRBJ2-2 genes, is EPEVTQTPSHQVTQMGQEVILRCVPISNHLYFYWYRQILGQKVEFLVSFYNNEISEKSEIFDDQFSVERPDGSNFTLKIRSTKLEDSAMYFCAPGEFTGELFFGEGSRLTVL.